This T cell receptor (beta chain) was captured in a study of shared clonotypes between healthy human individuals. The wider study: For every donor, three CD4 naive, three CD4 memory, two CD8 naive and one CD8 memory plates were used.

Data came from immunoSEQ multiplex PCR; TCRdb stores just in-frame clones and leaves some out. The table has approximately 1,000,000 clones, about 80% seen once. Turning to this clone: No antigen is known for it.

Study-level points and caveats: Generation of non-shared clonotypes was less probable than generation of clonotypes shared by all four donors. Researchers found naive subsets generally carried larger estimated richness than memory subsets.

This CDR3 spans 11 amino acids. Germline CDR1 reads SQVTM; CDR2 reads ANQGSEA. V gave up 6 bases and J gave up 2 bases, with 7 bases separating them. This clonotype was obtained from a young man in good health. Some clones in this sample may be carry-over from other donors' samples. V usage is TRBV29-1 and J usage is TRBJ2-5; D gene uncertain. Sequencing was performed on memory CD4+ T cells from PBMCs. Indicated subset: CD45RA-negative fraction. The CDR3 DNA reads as TGCAGCGTCATACCTCAAGAGACCCAGTACTTC. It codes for CSVIPQETQYF.